This T cell receptor beta chain was sequenced in a study of tumor T cells in aggressive B-cell lymphoma. CDR3 length: 12 residues. Trimming shortened V by 11 bases and J by 4 bases, and 14 bases separated the two germline ends. Per germline, CDR1 MDHEN and CDR2 SYDVKM. Repertoires were generated with immunoSEQ multiplex PCR, while TCRdb's copy carries only in-frame clones and drops some. The data hold around 1,700 clones, with approximately 94% observed a single time. The sequence was obtained from an adult with diffuse large B cell lymphoma. Some clones in this sample may be carry-over from other donors' samples. Sequenced input: tumor tissue. V gene TRBV28 combines with J gene TRBJ1-1, with D uncertain. CDR3 in DNA: TGTGCCGCCTACGGGGTAGTCACTGAAGCTTTCTTT. Protein: CAAYGVVTEAFF. The whole variable domain, filled in from reference TRBV28 and TRBJ1-1, reads DVKVTQSSRYLVKRTGEKVFLECVQDMDHENMFWYRQDPGLGLRLIYFSYDVKMKEKGDIPEGYSVSREKKERFSLILESASTNQTSMYLCAAYGVVTEAFFGQGTRLTVV.